This T cell receptor beta chain was documented in a study of T-cell memory formation after mild COVID-19 (dated by TCRdb to about 2021). For context, the study as a whole: TCR sequence clusters from the two donors were largely donor specific. In a couple of donors, T-cell clones that expanded and contracted after mild COVID-19 were followed by sequencing TCRalpha and TCRbeta repertoires longitudinally. Two young, previously healthy adult volunteers made up the cohort, one male and one female. The research as a whole found: Some responding clones were detected in pre-infection memory, suggesting pre-existing cross-reactive memory T cells joined the SARS-CoV-2 response. Whether the second-wave clones peaking on day 37 were SARS-CoV-2 specific was not confirmed. Contracting CD4+ clones were found mainly in CM and EM memory subsets, while CD8+ clones were enriched in EMRA. From day 15 to 85, contracting clones showed balanced CD4/CD8 phenotypes, whereas a second wave of clones that expanded from day 15 to 37 leaned towards CD4+. Only a couple of mild cases were covered by the study, and larger cohorts that include severe cases with pre-infection samples were considered necessary.

Germline trimming: 6 bases from V, 6 bases from J; junction bases outside gene matches: 16. Its CDR3 holds 17 amino acids, cysteine through phenylalanine. The read is trimmed to its CDR3 DNA, 51 bases read in frame from base 1. For CDR1 and CDR2, the germline V gene lists SGHRS and YFSETQ. At least ten counts were recorded for this clonotype. Its antigen target is currently unknown. Base quality data are lacking; no much larger clone is found one base away. The listed sequencing device is Illumina NovaSeq 6000. Using 5'RACE with constant-segment primers, TCRalpha and TCRbeta cDNA libraries were constructed, with sample barcodes and unique molecular identifiers added in the process. Trizol reagent was used to extract RNA from every sample. Libraries were amplified in two PCR steps, with a second sample barcode and Illumina TruSeq adapters added in the second step. Sequencing of the libraries was done on an Illumina NovaSeq, producing 2 x 150 bp paired-end reads. The original methods were these. With migec v1.2.7, reads were demultiplexed and then collapsed into UMI-guided consensus sequences. Using mixcr v2.1.11, UMI consensuses were aligned to TRA and TRB V and J templates and then assembled into clonotypes. Clonotypes were classified as expanded or contracted when called significant by both edgeR and NoisET, with noise models trained on biological replicates. edgeR calls used a false discovery rate-adjusted p below 0.01 and a log2 fold-change threshold of 1. As an exploratory analysis of dynamics, max-normalized trajectories of the 1000 most abundant clonotypes were examined with PCA combined with hierarchical clustering. The CD4 or CD8 phenotype of responding clones was assigned using the separately sequenced CD4+ and CD8+ repertoires. The raw public reads went through TCRdb reprocessing: fastp at Q25, MiXCR clone calling, in-frame beta chains kept. Every distinct CDR3 protein forms one entry, paired with its most common genes and DNA. Clone size and V and J calls follow TCRdb, not the original study. This sample lists roughly 110,000 distinct CDR3 sequences; 9.5% to 15% were detected once. The ten largest make up roughly 27% of the sample.

Ficoll-Paque density gradient centrifugation was used to isolate PBMCs. What was sequenced was PBMCs or a T cell subset sorted from them (not recorded which). The chain employs TRBV5-1 and TRBJ2-3; 10 junctional bases match TRBD2. This receptor was identified in an adult woman who had mild COVID-19 (a few samples of this study predate the infection). The sample titles of this study are shuffled in the database, so cell type and time point are left out; the donor was told from shared clones. The DNA sequence follows: TGCGCCAGCAACCCCTATCTCAGCGGGGGGGCAGAGGATACGCAGTATTTT. Its translation is CASNPYLSGGAEDTQYF.